Detailed here is one T cell receptor beta chain. Its cognate antigen is unknown. Study results and limitations: Larger-cohort validation covered only one TCR beta V-J rearrangement. Tumor Tregs overlapped most with tumor, then blood, naive CD4+ cells.

MiXCR, applied by TCRdb to the 5' RACE reads, yields one record per CDR3 protein. The repertoire holds nearly 55,000 distinct CDR3 sequences, with approximately 24% as singletons. V was clipped by 5 bases and J by 0 bases, with 17 bases between them. This CDR3 has 16 amino acids. Germline CDR1 MDHEN, CDR2 SYDVKM. Naive CD4+ cells had CD25+ Tregs removed. This TCR was recovered from a female donor with breast cancer. The chain couples TRBV28 to TRBJ2-7; weak D call: TRBD2 (5 bases). The sequencing input was tumor-infiltrating naive CD4+ T cells sorted from the breast tumor. Specified subset: naive CD4+ T cells, CD4+CD45RA+CD25-. The CDR3 is CASSPNLGDSSYEQYF. The CDR3 region has the DNA TGTGCCAGCAGTCCCAATCTCGGGGATAGCTCCTACGAGCAGTACTTC.